One and the same sample provided the 22 T cell receptor beta chains below, sequenced in a study of blood T cell repertoires in COVID-19. The method was immunoSEQ multiplex PCR; TCRdb's version includes in-frame clones alone and lacks a portion of them. The sample has about 180,000 clones, 86% seen once. Sequencing was carried out using PBMCs or T cells enriched from blood (not recorded which). The receptors stem from a young woman who had recovered from COVID-19.

This rearrangement joins TRBV10-3 to TRBJ1-3; D remains ambiguous. The CDR3 extends over 13 amino acids. CDR1 and CDR2 from the germline V gene are ENHRY and SYGVKD. V lost 3 bases, J lost 5 bases, and 8 bases lay in between. The CDR3 spells CAISESGRNTIYF. For the CDR3, the DNA is TGTGCCATCAGTGAAAGCGGGCGAAACACCATATATTTT.

This chain links TRBV19 with TRBJ2-1, with D perhaps TRBD1 (7 bases). The V and J ends lost 7 bases and 4 bases respectively, with 26 bases between them. The CDR3 is made up of 18 amino acids. Germline CDR1 is LNHDA and CDR2 is SQIVND (reference sequence). In nucleotides, the CDR3 is TGTGCCAGTATTCTAATGGGCCCGCCGCGGGACAGATACAATGAGCAGTTCTTC. Its protein is CASILMGPPRDRYNEQFF.

The chain employs TRBV29-1 and TRBJ1-1; 10 bases fit TRBD1. Germline V CDR1 and CDR2: SQVTM, ANQGSEA. V lost 4 bases, J lost 5 bases, and 7 bases stayed unmatched. This CDR3 comprises 14 residues. CDR3: CSVGRGTGETEAFF. The CDR3 DNA reads as TGCAGCGTTGGAAGAGGGACAGGGGAGACTGAAGCTTTCTTT.

A remark on this clone: Distinct nucleotide sequences in the sample also encode this CDR3. The chain links TRBV27 to TRBJ2-7; possible D gene TRBD1, 5 bases. The ends were cut back, 2 bases at V and 4 bases at J, with 9 bases in the middle. Germline lookup yields CDR1 MNHEY and CDR2 SMNVEV (reference sequence). The CDR3 is 13 amino acids. The CDR3 DNA reads TGTGCCAGCAGTTTAGGGGCCGGGTACGAGCAGTACTTC. Translated, it gives CASSLGAGYEQYF.

The genes are TRBV4-1 and TRBJ1-1; D not certain. The ends were cut back, 5 bases at V and 1 base at J, with 14 bases in the middle. Germline-derived CDR1 and CDR2 are MGHRA and YSYEKL. The CDR3 totals 15 residues. The CDR3: CASSGRHFSNTEAFF. The CDR3, as DNA: TGCGCCAGCAGCGGAAGACATTTCTCGAACACTGAAGCTTTCTTT.

The chain recombines TRBV14 with TRBJ2-1, with D tentatively TRBD2 (5 bases). Trimming took 0 bases from V and 11 from J, leaving 20 bases between them. The length of the CDR3 is 16 residues. Germline CDR1 reads SGHDN; CDR2 reads FVKESK. The CDR3 loop is CASSQDCRGGKKKQFF. As DNA, the CDR3 is TGTGCCAGCAGCCAAGATTGTCGGGGTGGGAAAAAAAAGCAGTTCTTC.

V is TRBV6-5 and J is TRBJ2-1, with 8 bases lining up with TRBD2. The CDR3 consists of 13 residues. The ends lost 6 bases at V and 5 bases at J; junction bases unmatched: 3. Per the germline V gene, CDR1 is MNHEY and CDR2 is SVGAGI. Here the CDR3 reads CASRIAGHNEQFF. The CDR3 nucleotides read TGTGCCAGCAGGATAGCGGGACACAATGAGCAGTTCTTC.

CDR3 sequence (DNA): TGTGCCAGCAGTTCGACACCAACCTACGAGCAGTACTTC. Translated: CASSSTPTYEQYF. The genes are TRBV6-6 and TRBJ2-7; no reliable D call. V lost 4 bases and J 2 bases, leaving 9 bases between the germline ends. From germline, CDR1 is MNHNY and CDR2 SVGAGI (reference sequence). The CDR3 loop spans 13 amino acids.

This clone showed up just a few times. V usage is TRBV5-4 and J usage is TRBJ2-1; no clear D gene. The germline V gene encodes CDR1 SGHNT and CDR2 YYREEE (reference sequence). CDR3 length: 17 amino acids. The V and J ends lost 0 bases and 0 bases respectively, with 13 bases between them. Here the CDR3 reads CASSLGGPEDSYNEQFF. The CDR3 DNA follows: TGTGCCAGCAGCTTGGGTGGTCCAGAAGACTCCTACAATGAGCAGTTCTTC.

This clone occurred once. The chain employs TRBV7-2 and TRBJ2-4; a possible D gene is TRBD2 (6 bases). V shed 1 base and J shed 3 bases, with 13 bases lying between them. CDR3 size: 16 residues. The germline CDR1 and CDR2 sequences are SGHTA and FQGNSA. In nucleotides, the CDR3 is TGTGCCAGCAGCTTAGGTAGCGGCTTTAACAAAAACATTCAGTACTTC. Its translation is CASSLGSGFNKNIQYF.

This clone turned up a few times. This chain links TRBV7-9 with TRBJ2-6, with a weak D call TRBD1 (5 bases). Germline CDR1 and CDR2: SEHNR and FQNEAQ (reference sequence). CDR3 length: 15 residues. Trimming cost V 8 bases and J 2 bases, with 13 bases left between them. In DNA form, the CDR3 reads TGTGCCAGCCTCAAGGAAGGGGCTGGGGCCAACGTCCTGACTTTC. Protein product: CASLKEGAGANVLTF.

The CDR3 DNA follows: TGCGCCAGCAGCGAGACTAGCGGGAGTTTCGCAGATACGCAGTATTTT. As protein: CASSETSGSFADTQYF. The chain combines TRBV5-1 with TRBJ2-3; 12 bases match TRBD2. From germline, CDR1 is SGHRS and CDR2 YFSETQ. The ends lost 4 bases at V and 4 bases at J; junction bases unmatched: 7. This CDR3 has 16 residues.

J is TRBJ2-7 and V is TRBV4-1, with 8 bases aligning to TRBD1. With 8 bases clipped from V and 2 bases from J, the junction kept 14 bases outside the gene matches. Germline V lookup: CDR1 MGHRA, CDR2 YSYEKL. The CDR3 consists of 16 residues. The CDR3 is CASSIGSGQATYEQYF. CDR3 nucleotide sequence: TGCGCCAGCTCGATAGGGTCGGGACAGGCGACCTACGAGCAGTACTTC.

The chain combines TRBV18 with TRBJ2-1, with 8 nucleotides matching TRBD1. With 3 bases clipped from V and 5 bases from J, the junction kept 9 bases outside the gene matches. CDR3 length: 16 residues. Germline V CDR1 and CDR2: KGHSH, LQKENI. This CDR3 is CASSPKWTGLDNEQFF. The DNA of the CDR3 is TGTGCCAGCTCACCGAAGTGGACAGGGTTGGACAATGAGCAGTTCTTC.

The CDR3 DNA reads as TGTGCCAGCAAGTTCAGGGCTGAAGCTTTCTTT. Protein sequence: CASKFRAEAFF. The chain couples TRBV27 to TRBJ1-1, with a possible D match to TRBD1 (5 bases). Looked up from germline, CDR1 is MNHEY and CDR2 is SMNVEV (reference sequence). V was shortened by 7 bases and J by 6 bases, with 9 bases between the two germline ends. This CDR3 contains 11 residues.

This chain links TRBV6-5 with TRBJ1-2, with D tentatively TRBD1 (6 bases). CDR1 and CDR2 from the germline V gene are MNHEY and SVGAGI. The length of the CDR3 is 12 residues. V was pared by 10 bases and J by 10 bases, with 19 bases between. The CDR3 sequence: CAIRWTDWDYTF. CDR3 DNA: TGTGCCATACGGTGGACAGATTGGGACTACACCTTC.

The chain employs TRBV12-3 or TRBV12-4 and TRBJ1-1; the D gene is possibly TRBD1 (6 bases). The CDR3 totals 11 residues. The ends were cut back, 3 bases at V and 8 bases at J, with 7 bases in the middle. Here the CDR3 DNA reads TGTGCCAGCAGTTTTACAGGGGAAGCTTTCTTT. Amino acids: CASSFTGEAFF.

The V and J genes are TRBV7-2 and TRBJ1-2, with D maybe TRBD1 (6 bases). Germline values: CDR1 SGHTA, CDR2 FQGNSA. Trimming took off 5 bases at V and 7 bases at J, with 23 bases between the two ends. The CDR3 extends over 16 amino acids. The CDR3 is CASSPSISNRESGYTF. The CDR3 DNA follows: TGTGCCAGCAGCCCCTCTATTAGTAACAGGGAATCTGGCTACACCTTC.

This chain uses TRBV5-5 with TRBJ1-1; D gene ambiguous. Germline V lookup: CDR1 SGHKS, CDR2 YYEKEE (reference sequence). Trimming shortened V by 2 bases and J by 3 bases, and 8 bases separated the two germline ends. The CDR3 consists of 13 residues. CDR3 protein: CASSFSEDTEAFF. The CDR3 bases are TGTGCCAGCAGCTTTAGCGAGGACACTGAAGCTTTCTTT.

DNA of the CDR3: TGTGCCAGCAGTTTGCCCTCACAGGGACTATACAATGAGCAGTTCTTC. It codes for CASSLPSQGLYNEQFF. The J gene is TRBJ2-1, the V gene TRBV28, with TRBD2 as a possible D gene (7 bases). Trimming took 3 bases from V and 4 from J, leaving 16 bases between them. This CDR3 has 16 amino acids. The germline gives CDR1 MDHEN, CDR2 SYDVKM.

The chain has TRBV23-1 and TRBJ1-5, with D uncertain. TRBV23-1 is an open reading frame whose function is uncertain. Trimming cost V 2 bases and J 3 bases, with 14 bases left between them. This CDR3 has 16 residues. The CDR3 protein is CASSQLDTIPNQPQHF. CDR3 DNA: TGCGCCAGCAGTCAACTCGACACGATCCCCAATCAGCCCCAGCATTTT.

V is TRBV19 and J is TRBJ1-1, with 9 nucleotides matching TRBD1. Trimming at V came to 7 bases and at J to 4 bases, leaving 7 bases not matched to a gene. This CDR3 is built from 14 residues. CDR1 and CDR2 (germline): LNHDA, SQIVND (reference sequence). This CDR3 reads CASIRTGAVTEAFF. In nucleotides, the CDR3 is TGTGCCAGTATACGGACAGGGGCTGTCACTGAAGCTTTCTTT.